Sequencing of this T cell receptor (beta chain) was carried out in a study of beta chain features in type 1 diabetes. Study overall: Patient and healthy donor groups were alike in age, gender and cell yields. Study results and caveats: In the patient group, naive, central memory and Treg TCRB repertoires seemed more alike than in the healthy donor group. Type 1 diabetes patients showed a moderate but significant shortening of TCRB CDR3s in all four CD4+ subsets.

Sorting that relied on CD45RO/CCR7/CD25/CD127/CD95/CD27 yielded CD4+ naive, central memory, regulatory and stem cell-like memory cells. Germline CDR1 reads MNHNS; CDR2 reads SASEGT. Trimming cost V 7 bases and J 3 bases; bases outside gene matches: 4. The CDR3 loop spans 15 amino acids. Only a few counts were recorded for this clone. What it binds is unknown. The isolated RNA, all of it, was reverse transcribed, so expressed TCRB transcripts were what got sequenced. Libraries were prepared by immunoSEQ multiplex PCR; TCRdb keeps only in-frame clonotypes and omits some of them. The sample gives 860,000 or so clones, 17% of which show up once; 0.023% is in the top ten.

This chain joins TRBV6-1 and TRBJ2-2, with TRBD2 identical over 11 bases. This clonotype was sampled from a woman under 30 in good health. Sequenced material: naive CD4+ T cells from blood. The CDR3 DNA is TGTGCCAGCACGCTAGCGGGAGGCGACACCGGGGAGCTGTTTTTT. This codes for CASTLAGGDTGELFF.